Following are 26 T cell receptor beta chains from one sample sequenced in a study of CD8 T cells in ankylosing spondylitis. TCRdb analysed the 5' RACE reads with MiXCR anew, one entry per CDR3 protein. In the table there are approximately 340,000 distinct CDR3 sequences, 14% to 15% of which are singletons. Material: blood, either unsorted or a sorted T cell fraction (not recorded which). The receptors here all came from a male donor with ankylosing spondylitis or in good health (not recorded which).

This clonotype was detected a few times. The V call is TRBV12-3 or TRBV12-4, the J call TRBJ2-7; D is possibly TRBD1 or TRBD2 (5 bases each). V was trimmed by 4 bases and J by 2 bases, leaving 12 bases between them. CDR3 length: 14 residues. CDR3: CASSSGTDAYEQYF. For the CDR3, the DNA is TGTGCCAGCAGTTCGGGGACGGACGCCTACGAGCAGTACTTC.

The rearrangement joins TRBV12-3 or TRBV12-4 to TRBJ2-1; 8 bases fit TRBD1. The V and J ends lost 3 bases and 14 bases, in that order; junction bases with no gene match: 3. CDR3 length: 11 residues. The DNA of the CDR3 is TGTGCCAGCAGTTTGGGACAGGCTGAGTTCTTC. Translated, it gives CASSLGQAEFF.

This clonotype has just a few counts. V and J are TRBV12-3 or TRBV12-4 and TRBJ2-3; D perhaps matches TRBD2 (6 bases). The CDR3 has 13 amino acids. The ends were cut back, 6 bases at V and 10 bases at J, with 17 bases in the middle. CDR3 in amino acids: CASSPPPSDAQYF. In DNA, the CDR3 is TGTGCCAGCAGCCCCCCCCCTAGCGACGCGCAGTATTTT.

This clonotype was detected a few times. This chain uses TRBV2 with TRBJ1-5; 7 bases align to TRBD1. Germline CDR1 is SNHLY and CDR2 is FYNNEI. The CDR3 contains 14 residues. J lost 5 bases, V lost 6 bases, and 7 bases had no gene match. CDR3 bases: TGTGCCAGCAGGGGGGACAGTGGGTATCAGCCCCAGCATTTT. Protein sequence: CASRGDSGYQPQHF.

The chain combines TRBV14 with TRBJ2-1; D gene uncertain. V lost 4 bases and J 4 bases, leaving 14 bases between the germline ends. This CDR3 is built from 15 residues. Germline V gives CDR1 SGHDN, CDR2 FVKESK. The CDR3 region is CASSLRDVAYNEQFF. The CDR3 DNA reads as TGTGCCAGCAGCCTTCGCGACGTCGCGTACAATGAGCAGTTCTTC.

The rearrangement uses TRBV9 and TRBJ2-3, with 9 bases aligning to TRBD2. Germline V gives CDR1 SGDLS, CDR2 YYNGEE. The trim removed 2 bases at V and 0 bases at J, leaving 10 bases unmatched. The CDR3 contains 18 residues. CDR3 in DNA: TGTGCCAGCAGCGTCCCAGTGAGCGGGGGGCTAAGCACAGATACGCAGTATTTT. Encoded protein: CASSVPVSGGLSTDTQYF.

The chain couples TRBV5-4 to TRBJ2-2; D call uncertain. The CDR3 loop spans 16 amino acids. The V end lost 0 bases, the J end lost 0 bases, and 9 bases lay between the germline ends. Germline assignment: CDR1 SGHNT and CDR2 YYREEE (reference sequence). CDR3 region: CASSLDPGANTGELFF. DNA for the CDR3: TGTGCCAGCAGCTTGGACCCGGGCGCGAACACCGGGGAGCTGTTTTTT.

CDR3: CASSLEVGNPNEQFF. The CDR3 region has the DNA TGTGCCAGCAGCTTAGAAGTTGGTAACCCCAATGAGCAGTTCTTC. J is TRBJ2-1 and V is TRBV7-9, with D uncertain. Germline lookup yields CDR1 SEHNR and CDR2 FQNEAQ (reference sequence). The CDR3 contains 15 residues. The ends were cut back, 1 base at V and 6 bases at J, with 13 bases in the middle.

The sample holds a few counts of this clonotype. V is TRBV10-3 and J is TRBJ2-7; D unresolved. This CDR3 has 12 amino acids. Germline V gene data show CDR1 as ENHRY and CDR2 as SYGVKD. The ends were cut back, 5 bases at V and 2 bases at J, with 7 bases in the middle. The CDR3, as DNA: TGTGCCATCAGTTCAACCCCCTACGAGCAGTACTTC. It codes for CAISSTPYEQYF.

Only a few counts were recorded for this clonotype. The V and J genes are TRBV20-1 and TRBJ2-4; the D gene is possibly TRBD2 (5 bases). CDR1 and CDR2 (germline): DFQATT, SNEGSKA (reference sequence). The CDR3 has 13 amino acids. V lost 4 bases and J 8 bases, leaving 15 bases between the germline ends. The CDR3: CSAIRELEDIQYF. In DNA form, the CDR3 reads TGCAGTGCTATAAGGGAGCTGGAGGACATTCAGTACTTC.

The CDR3, as DNA: TGTGCCAGCTCCACTTTACGGGAGGGTGGGAATGAGCAGTTCTTC. This encodes CASSTLREGGNEQFF. The rearrangement joins TRBV12-3 or TRBV12-4 to TRBJ2-1; 8 bases match TRBD2. The CDR3 consists of 15 residues. With V trimmed by 8 bases and J by 7 bases, 13 bases remained unmatched.

This chain connects TRBV20-1 to TRBJ1-4; D possibly corresponds to TRBD1 (6 bases). The CDR3 length is 14 residues. V was pared by 3 bases and J by 2 bases, with 10 bases between. Germline V CDR1 and CDR2: DFQATT, SNEGSKA (reference sequence). CDR3 coding DNA: TGCAGTGCTAGTCGGGGGGCGACTAATGAAAAACTGTTTTTT. Amino acid sequence: CSASRGATNEKLFF.

This clonotype has more than one count but fewer than ten. The chain combines TRBV5-6 with TRBJ2-3; possible D gene TRBD1, 5 bases. V was cut by 8 bases and J by 4 bases, with 11 bases left in between. Germline loops: CDR1 SGHDT, CDR2 YYEEEE. CDR3 length equals 12 residues. CDR3 coding DNA: TGTGCCAGTAGGCAGGGTTCAGATACGCAGTATTTT. It yields the protein CASRQGSDTQYF.

The table lists this clonotype with a few counts. The gene calls are TRBV5-1 and TRBJ2-7; 9 bases line up with TRBD2. Germline V gives CDR1 SGHRS, CDR2 YFSETQ. With V trimmed by 4 bases and J by 6 bases, 8 bases remained unmatched. The CDR3 is 14 residues long. The CDR3 spells CASSGGLAGTEQYF. For the CDR3, the DNA is TGCGCCAGCAGCGGCGGCCTAGCGGGGACCGAGCAGTACTTC.

V gene TRBV12-3 or TRBV12-4 combines with J gene TRBJ2-2; D gene uncertain. This CDR3 is 15 amino acids long. V was trimmed by 2 bases and J by 1 base, leaving 8 bases between them. The CDR3 nucleotides are TGTGCCAGCAGTTTAACCGAGCTGAACACCGGGGAGCTGTTTTTT. Protein: CASSLTELNTGELFF.

In this sample, this clonotype turned up a few times. V gene TRBV10-3 combines with J gene TRBJ1-5; TRBD1 aligns across 7 bases. Germline V gives CDR1 ENHRY, CDR2 SYGVKD. The V and J ends lost 6 bases and 3 bases, in that order; junction bases with no gene match: 5. The CDR3 loop spans 14 amino acids. CDR3 sequence reads: CAISPQGVNQPQHF. DNA of the CDR3: TGTGCCATCAGCCCCCAGGGGGTCAATCAGCCCCAGCATTTT.

The rearrangement links TRBV24-1 to TRBJ2-2; D is possibly TRBD1 or TRBD2 (5 bases each). V lost 5 bases and J 6 bases, leaving 9 bases between the germline ends. The CDR3 extends over 13 amino acids. Germline CDR1 and CDR2: KGHDR and SFDVKD. CDR3 loop: CATSGGVSGELFF. CDR3 sequence (DNA): TGTGCCACCAGTGGAGGGGTATCCGGGGAGCTGTTTTTT.

This clonotype turned up a few times. The chain joins TRBV5-1 to TRBJ2-3; D is uncertain. V dropped 0 bases and J dropped 5 bases, with 10 bases sitting between them. Looked up from germline, CDR1 is SGHRS and CDR2 is YFSETQ. CDR3 length equals 14 residues. This CDR3 reads CASSLATAIDTQYF. CDR3 in DNA: TGCGCCAGCAGCTTGGCCACAGCAATAGATACGCAGTATTTT. The whole variable domain, remainder taken from reference TRBV5-1 and TRBJ2-3, is KAGVTQTPRYLIKTRGQQVTLSCSPISGHRSVSWYQQTPGQGLQFLFEYFSETQRNKGNFPGRFSGRQFSNSRSEMNVSTLELGDSALYLCASSLATAIDTQYFGPGTRLTVL.

The genes are TRBV10-3 and TRBJ2-3, with D perhaps matching TRBD2 (7 bases). The length of the CDR3 is 15 residues. Germline values: CDR1 ENHRY, CDR2 SYGVKD. V dropped 0 bases and J dropped 6 bases, with 13 bases sitting between them. The DNA for the CDR3 is TGTGCCATCAGTGAGTCAGCAGGGGAGGGGGATACGCAGTATTTT. This translates into CAISESAGEGDTQYF.

The V gene is TRBV21-1, the J gene TRBJ2-7; TRBD1 was called by the table and not checked on the DNA. TRBV21-1 counts as a pseudogene. This CDR3 is built from 17 residues. The CDR3 sequence is CASSKGPGQGIVDEQYF. CDR3 coding DNA: TGTGCCAGCAGCAAAGGGCCGGGACAGGGGATCGTGGACGAGCAGTACTTC.

This clonotype was observed a handful of times. This sequence joins TRBV11-2 and TRBJ1-4, with 7 bases aligning to TRBD1. Trimming removed 5 bases from V and 8 bases from J; junction bases left unmatched: 11. Germline CDR1 and CDR2: SGHAT and FQNNGV. This CDR3 is built from 15 residues. CDR3 residues: CASSQETGLNEKLFF. The CDR3 bases are TGTGCCAGCAGCCAGGAGACAGGGTTGAACGAAAAACTGTTTTTT.

V usage is TRBV5-1 and J usage is TRBJ1-1, with 7 bases that match TRBD1. V lost 0 bases and J lost 2; bases outside the gene matches: 4. Germline V CDR1 and CDR2: SGHRS, YFSETQ. The CDR3 contains 15 residues. CDR3 nucleotides: TGCGCCAGCAGCTTGGCCCAGGGGGGTAACACTGAAGCTTTCTTT. This codes for CASSLAQGGNTEAFF.

The V call is TRBV20-1, the J call TRBJ2-5; D not certain. The germline V and J ends were trimmed by 0 bases and 4 bases, with 3 bases remaining between them. The CDR3 length is 11 residues. Germline V gives CDR1 DFQATT, CDR2 SNEGSKA (reference sequence). The CDR3, as DNA: TGCAGTGCTAGAGATGGAGAGACCCAGTACTTC. Its translation is CSARDGETQYF.

The genes are TRBV5-1 and TRBJ2-2; a possible D gene is TRBD1 (6 bases). V lost 2 bases and J 1 base, leaving 9 bases between the germline ends. CDR3 size: 15 residues. Germline V gene lookup returns CDR1 SGHRS and CDR2 YFSETQ. In DNA, the CDR3 is TGCGCCAGCAGCTTCCGAGGGGGGAACACCGGGGAGCTGTTTTTT. Encoded protein: CASSFRGGNTGELFF.

This clonotype was found once. The chain employs TRBV28 and TRBJ2-3, with TRBD1 as a possible D gene (6 bases). This CDR3 region has 15 residues. Germline-derived CDR1 and CDR2 are MDHEN and SYDVKM. Deletions cut 6 bases from V and 1 base from J, with 14 bases between. DNA for the CDR3: TGTGCCAGCAGCTCCGACAGGACCCGCACAGATACGCAGTATTTT. Translating gives CASSSDRTRTDTQYF.

This clonotype has just a few counts. The rearrangement joins TRBV11-2 to TRBJ2-5, with D tentatively TRBD2 (6 bases). Germline V gene data show CDR1 as SGHAT and CDR2 as FQNNGV. V dropped 1 base and J dropped 5 bases, with 14 bases sitting between them. The CDR3 contains 15 residues. The CDR3 region has the DNA TGTGCCAGCAGCTTAGTCGTGATGGGGAGGGAGACCCAGTACTTC. It specifies CASSLVVMGRETQYF. The entire variable domain, with the rest obtained from reference TRBV11-2 and TRBJ2-5, is as follows: EAGVAQSPRYKIIEKRQSVAFWCNPISGHATLYWYQQILGQGPKLLIQFQNNGVVDDSQLPKDRFSAERLKGVDSTLKIQPAKLEDSAVYLCASSLVVMGRETQYFGPGTRLLVL.